A selection of T cell receptor beta chains follows, all from one sample in a study of CD8+ T cells in alopecia areata. Assay used: immunoSEQ multiplex PCR; TCRdb lists only in-frame clones, some missing. This table holds 150,000 to 200,000 clones, 50% to 70% found once. This material consisted of CD4+ T cells sorted from blood, taken at week 4, from a patient treated with tofacitinib. The origin of the receptors is a human donor with alopecia areata. Each CDR3 is given with its conserved first and last residue. The D gene is left open where the match is weak. Some rows have no size entry. The others give once, few or many, or a class for an expanded clone.

D gene: TRBD1
J gene: TRBJ2-2
CDR3 length: 16
V gene: TRBV9
clone size: once
CDR3 protein: CASSKHDRGLTGELFF
CDR3 DNA: TGTGCCAGCAGCAAACATGACAGGGGGCTTACCGGGGAGCTGTTTTTT

D gene: -
J gene: TRBJ2-5
CDR3 length: 16
V gene: TRBV15
clone size: -
CDR3 protein: CATSRDGGKTIETQYF
CDR3 DNA: TGTGCCACCAGCAGAGATGGAGGGAAGACAATTGAGACCCAGTACTTC

D gene: -
J gene: TRBJ1-2
CDR3 length: 12
V gene: TRBV30
clone size: -
CDR3 protein: CAWSRQVYGYTF
CDR3 DNA: TGTGCCTGGAGTCGGCAGGTGTATGGCTACACCTTC

D gene: TRBD2
J gene: TRBJ2-1
CDR3 length: 17
V gene: TRBV27
clone size: -
CDR3 protein: CASSTPWTSGSYNEQFF
CDR3 DNA: TGTGCCAGCAGTACCCCTTGGACTAGCGGTTCCTACAATGAGCAGTTCTTC

D gene: -
J gene: TRBJ2-5
CDR3 length: 14
V gene: TRBV29-1
clone size: few
CDR3 protein: CSVSTHPRRETQYF
CDR3 DNA: TGCAGCGTTTCCACTCATCCTCGGCGAGAGACCCAGTACTTC

D gene: -
J gene: TRBJ2-2
CDR3 length: 15
V gene: TRBV30
clone size: -
CDR3 protein: CAWSVLYRVTGELFF
CDR3 DNA: TGTGCCTGGAGTGTCCTTTACCGAGTCACCGGGGAGCTGTTTTTT

D gene: TRBD1
J gene: TRBJ1-6
CDR3 length: 18
V gene: TRBV27
clone size: -
CDR3 protein: CASSLSGQGSSYNSPLHF
CDR3 DNA: TGTGCCAGCAGTCTATCGGGACAGGGGAGCTCCTATAATTCACCCCTCCACTTT

D gene: -
J gene: TRBJ2-3
CDR3 length: 15
V gene: TRBV30
clone size: -
CDR3 protein: CAWSVIRGATDTQYF
CDR3 DNA: TGTGCCTGGAGTGTCATCCGGGGGGCCACAGATACGCAGTATTTT

D gene: -
J gene: TRBJ1-2
CDR3 length: 13
V gene: TRBV5-1
clone size: -
CDR3 protein: CASSLDSNYGYTF
CDR3 DNA: TGCGCCAGCAGCTTGGACAGCAACTATGGCTACACCTTC

D gene: TRBD2
J gene: TRBJ2-5
CDR3 length: 13
V gene: TRBV29-1
clone size: -
CDR3 protein: CSVEASGAETQYF
CDR3 DNA: TGCAGCGTTGAGGCTAGCGGGGCAGAGACCCAGTACTTC

D gene: -
J gene: TRBJ1-5
CDR3 length: 13
V gene: TRBV7-3
clone size: -
CDR3 protein: CASSLAVDQPQHF
CDR3 DNA: TGTGCCAGCAGCTTAGCCGTAGATCAGCCCCAGCATTTT

D gene: TRBD1
J gene: TRBJ2-6
CDR3 length: 19
V gene: TRBV7-2
clone size: -
CDR3 protein: CASSHWGTGGDSGANVLTF
CDR3 DNA: TGTGCCAGCAGCCACTGGGGGACAGGGGGCGACTCTGGGGCCAACGTCCTGACTTTC

D gene: -
J gene: TRBJ2-3
CDR3 length: 14
V gene: TRBV30
clone size: -
CDR3 protein: CASTRDPKTDTQYF
CDR3 DNA: TGTGCCTCAACCCGGGACCCTAAGACAGATACGCAGTATTTT

D gene: -
J gene: TRBJ1-4
CDR3 length: 11
V gene: TRBV5-4
clone size: -
CDR3 protein: CASSGGRELFF
CDR3 DNA: TGTGCCAGCAGTGGGGGTCGGGAACTGTTTTTT

D gene: TRBD2
J gene: TRBJ2-1
CDR3 length: 14
V gene: TRBV30
clone size: few
CDR3 protein: CAWRSAGLGREQFF
CDR3 DNA: TGTGCCTGGAGATCCGCCGGACTAGGGAGAGAGCAGTTCTTC

D gene: -
J gene: TRBJ2-5
CDR3 length: 14
V gene: TRBV5-4
clone size: once
CDR3 protein: CASSSTGYVETQYF
CDR3 DNA: TGTGCCAGCAGCTCCACAGGGTACGTGGAGACCCAGTACTTC

D gene: -
J gene: TRBJ2-1
CDR3 length: 11
V gene: TRBV9
clone size: -
CDR3 protein: CASSAGGEQFF
CDR3 DNA: TGTGCCAGCAGCGCTGGGGGTGAGCAGTTCTTC

D gene: TRBD1
J gene: TRBJ2-7
CDR3 length: 15
V gene: TRBV30
clone size: -
CDR3 protein: CAWSEGQGSSYEQYF
CDR3 DNA: TGTGCCTGGAGTGAGGGACAGGGGTCCTCCTACGAGCAGTACTTC

D gene: TRBD2
J gene: TRBJ2-5
CDR3 length: 15
V gene: TRBV5-1
clone size: -
CDR3 protein: CASSYPGGAEETQYF
CDR3 DNA: TGCGCCAGCAGCTATCCGGGGGGGGCCGAGGAGACCCAGTACTTC

D gene: TRBD1
J gene: TRBJ1-2
CDR3 length: 12
V gene: TRBV29-1
clone size: -
CDR3 protein: CSVRQGFYGYTF
CDR3 DNA: TGCAGCGTACGACAGGGGTTCTATGGCTACACCTTC

D gene: -
J gene: TRBJ2-1
CDR3 length: 13
V gene: TRBV30
clone size: -
CDR3 protein: CAWSRGTGNEQFF
CDR3 DNA: TGTGCCTGGAGTCGGGGGACCGGCAATGAGCAGTTCTTC

D gene: TRBD1
J gene: TRBJ1-2
CDR3 length: 14
V gene: TRBV27
clone size: -
CDR3 protein: CASSPTGGTYGYTF
CDR3 DNA: TGTGCCAGCAGTCCAACAGGGGGCACCTATGGCTACACCTTC

D gene: -
J gene: TRBJ1-1
CDR3 length: 16
V gene: TRBV5-1
clone size: -
CDR3 protein: CASSFMGGARNTEAFF
CDR3 DNA: TGCGCCAGCAGCTTCATGGGGGGCGCGCGGAACACTGAAGCTTTCTTT

D gene: -
J gene: TRBJ2-1
CDR3 length: 12
V gene: TRBV29-1
clone size: -
CDR3 protein: CSVGGPPEEQFF
CDR3 DNA: TGCAGCGTTGGCGGGCCCCCCGAGGAGCAGTTCTTC

D gene: TRBD1
J gene: TRBJ1-1
CDR3 length: 14
V gene: TRBV13
clone size: -
CDR3 protein: CASSSGTGNTEAFF
CDR3 DNA: TGTGCCAGCAGCTCCGGGACAGGGAACACTGAAGCTTTCTTT